This T cell receptor beta chain was captured by sequencing in a study of T cell repertoires in cytomegalovirus infection. Germline values: CDR1 SGHVS, CDR2 FQNEAQ. V lost 6 bases, J lost 3 bases, and 13 bases stayed unmatched. The CDR3 sequence is 17 residues long. This clonotype was seen ten or more times. Its antigen is currently unknown. TCRdb re-analysed the reads in MiXCR, keeping a single row per CDR3 protein. The table has about 150,000 distinct CDR3 sequences, more than 30% seen once. V and J are TRBV7-8 and TRBJ1-4, with 7 nucleotides matching TRBD1. This TCR came from a human donor in good health (CMV status not recorded). Some clones in this sample may be carry-over from other donors' samples. The specimen was CD8+ T cells from cultured PBMCs, collected from culture after CMV antigen stimulation. The CDR3 DNA sequence: TGTGCCAGCAGTCCTTACAGGGGTCGAGTGGCTAATGAAAAACTGTTTTTT. Residues: CASSPYRGRVANEKLFF.